These T cell receptor beta chains were read from a single sample in a study of shared clonotypes between healthy human individuals. Method: immunoSEQ multiplex PCR; TCRdb's copy keeps in-frame clones and lacks some. The sample has fewer than 1.8 million clones, about 98.5% seen once; the top ten hold around 0.38%. Sequences were obtained from naive CD4+ T cells sorted from blood. Source of these receptors: a man in his thirties or forties in good health. Both conserved end residues are part of each CDR3. Fields, in order: J gene, V gene, D gene, clone size, CDR3 protein, CDR3 DNA. The D gene is left open where the match is weak. Clone size is stated in some rows and not others, as once, few, many or a class when expanded.

J gene: TRBJ2-5
V gene: TRBV7-9
D gene: -
clone size: -
CDR3 protein: CASSLFLGVSDAGTQYF
CDR3 DNA: TGTGCCAGCAGCTTATTTTTAGGGGTATCCGACGCGGGGACCCAGTACTTC

J gene: TRBJ2-7
V gene: TRBV30
D gene: TRBD2
clone size: -
CDR3 protein: CAWSSRTSGRASYEQYF
CDR3 DNA: TGTGCCTGGAGTTCCCGGACTAGCGGGAGGGCCTCCTACGAGCAGTACTTC

J gene: TRBJ1-5
V gene: TRBV9
D gene: -
clone size: once
CDR3 protein: CASSQTAGFQPQHF
CDR3 DNA: TGTGCCAGCAGCCAAACGGCAGGTTTTCAGCCCCAGCATTTT

J gene: TRBJ2-6
V gene: TRBV15
D gene: -
clone size: -
CDR3 protein: CATSTHRSSGANVLTF
CDR3 DNA: TGTGCCACCAGCACGCACAGGTCCTCTGGGGCCAACGTCCTGACTTTC

J gene: TRBJ1-4
V gene: TRBV7-2
D gene: -
clone size: -
CDR3 protein: CASSPRGRGEHTTNEKLFF
CDR3 DNA: TGTGCCAGCAGCCCGCGGGGGAGGGGTGAACACACAACTAATGAAAAACTGTTTTTT

J gene: TRBJ2-2
V gene: TRBV10-3
D gene: -
clone size: -
CDR3 protein: CAIGSGRGIAGELFF
CDR3 DNA: TGTGCCATCGGGTCGGGCAGGGGAATAGCCGGGGAGCTGTTTTTT

J gene: TRBJ1-2
V gene: TRBV11-2
D gene: -
clone size: -
CDR3 protein: CASSLESYGYTF
CDR3 DNA: TGTGCCAGCAGCTTAGAGTCTTATGGCTACACCTTC

J gene: TRBJ2-5
V gene: TRBV18
D gene: -
clone size: -
CDR3 protein: CASSPGQGSRETQYF
CDR3 DNA: TGTGCCAGCTCACCGGGACAAGGCAGTCGAGAGACCCAGTACTTC

J gene: TRBJ1-2
V gene: TRBV28
D gene: -
clone size: -
CDR3 protein: CASRDGAVRYGYTF
CDR3 DNA: TGTGCCAGCCGTGACGGAGCCGTTCGCTATGGCTACACCTTC

J gene: TRBJ1-2
V gene: TRBV5-1
D gene: TRBD1
clone size: -
CDR3 protein: CASSFLQGAEGYTF
CDR3 DNA: TGCGCCAGCAGCTTCCTACAGGGGGCGGAAGGCTACACCTTC

J gene: TRBJ2-7
V gene: TRBV7-6
D gene: TRBD2
clone size: -
CDR3 protein: CASSTFSGRKDYEQYF
CDR3 DNA: TGTGCCAGCAGCACCTTTAGCGGGAGGAAGGACTACGAGCAGTACTTC

J gene: TRBJ2-7
V gene: TRBV5-1
D gene: TRBD1
clone size: -
CDR3 protein: CASSPGQAVDEQYF
CDR3 DNA: TGCGCCAGCAGCCCGGGACAGGCGGTCGACGAGCAGTACTTC

J gene: TRBJ1-3
V gene: TRBV6-1
D gene: -
clone size: -
CDR3 protein: CASSEVWGNTIYF
CDR3 DNA: TGTGCCAGCAGTGAAGTTTGGGGAAACACCATATATTTT

J gene: TRBJ2-7
V gene: TRBV5-1
D gene: TRBD2
clone size: -
CDR3 protein: CASSLGGGLAYEQYF
CDR3 DNA: TGCGCCAGCAGCTTAGGCGGGGGATTAGCCTACGAGCAGTACTTC

J gene: TRBJ2-1
V gene: TRBV7-9
D gene: -
clone size: -
CDR3 protein: CASSKGVGVINEQFF
CDR3 DNA: TGTGCCAGCAGCAAGGGGGTGGGAGTCATCAATGAGCAGTTCTTC

J gene: TRBJ1-5
V gene: TRBV19
D gene: -
clone size: -
CDR3 protein: CASSIVGGSNQPQHF
CDR3 DNA: TGTGCCAGTAGTATAGTTGGGGGGAGCAATCAGCCCCAGCATTTT

J gene: TRBJ2-7
V gene: TRBV6-1
D gene: -
clone size: -
CDR3 protein: CASTMTREESYEQYF
CDR3 DNA: TGTGCCAGCACCATGACCCGAGAGGAGAGCTACGAGCAGTACTTC

J gene: TRBJ1-5
V gene: TRBV19
D gene: -
clone size: once
CDR3 protein: CASSDPSGLLGNQPQHF
CDR3 DNA: TGTGCCAGTAGCGACCCCAGCGGCCTCTTGGGCAATCAGCCCCAGCATTTT

J gene: TRBJ2-3
V gene: TRBV15
D gene: -
clone size: -
CDR3 protein: CATSGWSTDTQYF
CDR3 DNA: TGTGCCACCAGCGGTTGGAGCACAGATACGCAGTATTTT

J gene: TRBJ2-1
V gene: TRBV6-5
D gene: -
clone size: -
CDR3 protein: CASRLTGGSYNEQFF
CDR3 DNA: TGTGCCAGCAGGCTGACAGGTGGCTCCTATAATGAGCAGTTCTTC

J gene: TRBJ2-7
V gene: TRBV18
D gene: TRBD2
clone size: -
CDR3 protein: CASSPMTMNAGVGSYEQYF
CDR3 DNA: TGTGCCAGCTCGCCGATGACGATGAATGCGGGAGTGGGATCCTACGAGCAGTACTTC

J gene: TRBJ2-2
V gene: TRBV7-6
D gene: -
clone size: -
CDR3 protein: CASSLGARDLPGELFF
CDR3 DNA: TGTGCCAGCAGCTTGGGGGCTAGGGATCTTCCCGGGGAGCTGTTTTTT

J gene: TRBJ2-2
V gene: TRBV9
D gene: -
clone size: -
CDR3 protein: CASSIRAGFLGELFF
CDR3 DNA: TGTGCCAGCAGCATTCGGGCGGGGTTTCTCGGGGAGCTGTTTTTT

J gene: TRBJ2-1
V gene: TRBV29-1
D gene: TRBD2
clone size: -
CDR3 protein: CSAGTSGSGYNEQFF
CDR3 DNA: TGCAGCGCCGGGACTAGCGGGAGTGGGTACAATGAGCAGTTCTTC

J gene: TRBJ2-2
V gene: TRBV14
D gene: -
clone size: -
CDR3 protein: CASSPSVGSANTGELFF
CDR3 DNA: TGTGCCAGCAGCCCCTCCGTCGGAAGCGCGAACACCGGGGAGCTGTTTTTT

J gene: TRBJ1-1
V gene: TRBV5-5
D gene: TRBD1
clone size: once
CDR3 protein: CASSRLDRGPTEAFF
CDR3 DNA: TGTGCCAGCAGCCGCCTGGACAGGGGCCCCACTGAAGCTTTCTTT

J gene: TRBJ2-2
V gene: TRBV7-2
D gene: TRBD2
clone size: -
CDR3 protein: CASTQASGRALGYTGELFF
CDR3 DNA: TGTGCCAGCACCCAAGCGAGCGGGAGAGCTCTCGGTTACACCGGGGAGCTGTTTTTT

J gene: TRBJ2-7
V gene: TRBV5-1
D gene: -
clone size: -
CDR3 protein: CASSLGLPATLEQYF
CDR3 DNA: TGCGCCAGCAGCTTGGGACTCCCGGCTACTTTAGAGCAGTACTTC

J gene: TRBJ2-7
V gene: TRBV13
D gene: TRBD1
clone size: -
CDR3 protein: CASSFLGRGMYEQYF
CDR3 DNA: TGTGCCAGCAGCTTCCTGGGCAGGGGGATGTACGAGCAGTACTTC

J gene: TRBJ2-5
V gene: TRBV5-4
D gene: -
clone size: -
CDR3 protein: CASRLDRQETQYF
CDR3 DNA: TGTGCCAGCAGATTAGACAGACAAGAGACCCAGTACTTC

J gene: TRBJ2-2
V gene: TRBV7-3
D gene: -
clone size: -
CDR3 protein: CASSLIAEREELFF
CDR3 DNA: TGTGCCAGCAGCTTAATCGCTGAACGGGAGGAGCTGTTTTTT

J gene: TRBJ2-2
V gene: TRBV11-3
D gene: -
clone size: -
CDR3 protein: CASSLEGYKAGELFF
CDR3 DNA: TGTGCCAGCAGCTTAGAGGGGTATAAGGCCGGGGAGCTGTTTTTT

J gene: TRBJ2-7
V gene: TRBV7-2
D gene: -
clone size: once
CDR3 protein: CASSLAGVVNEQYF
CDR3 DNA: TGTGCCAGCAGCTTAGCGGGAGTGGTTAACGAGCAGTACTTC

J gene: TRBJ2-5
V gene: TRBV9
D gene: -
clone size: -
CDR3 protein: CASSVVWDQETQYF
CDR3 DNA: TGTGCCAGCAGCGTAGTGTGGGACCAAGAGACCCAGTACTTC

J gene: TRBJ2-1
V gene: TRBV5-1
D gene: -
clone size: -
CDR3 protein: CASSFFGGGNFLNEQFF
CDR3 DNA: TGCGCCAGCAGTTTTTTCGGAGGGGGCAACTTTCTCAATGAGCAGTTCTTC

J gene: TRBJ2-5
V gene: TRBV9
D gene: -
clone size: -
CDR3 protein: CASSVEGTGARETQYF
CDR3 DNA: TGTGCCAGCAGCGTAGAAGGGACTGGGGCCCGGGAGACCCAGTACTTC

J gene: TRBJ2-3
V gene: TRBV9
D gene: -
clone size: -
CDR3 protein: CASSVAAPTDTQYF
CDR3 DNA: TGTGCCAGCAGCGTAGCCGCCCCCACAGATACGCAGTATTTT

J gene: TRBJ1-2
V gene: TRBV7-9
D gene: -
clone size: -
CDR3 protein: CASSLSPPVDGYTF
CDR3 DNA: TGTGCCAGCAGCCTTTCACCCCCAGTCGATGGCTACACCTTC

J gene: TRBJ2-3
V gene: TRBV5-4
D gene: -
clone size: -
CDR3 protein: CASSLGSGVADTQYF
CDR3 DNA: TGTGCCAGCAGCTTGGGATCAGGGGTTGCAGATACGCAGTATTTT

J gene: TRBJ1-3
V gene: TRBV18
D gene: -
clone size: -
CDR3 protein: CASSLRQNSGNTIYF
CDR3 DNA: TGTGCCAGCTCACTCCGACAGAACTCTGGAAACACCATATATTTT

J gene: TRBJ2-7
V gene: TRBV18
D gene: -
clone size: -
CDR3 protein: CASSPPSSYEQYF
CDR3 DNA: TGTGCCAGCTCACCACCCTCCAGTTACGAGCAGTACTTC

J gene: TRBJ2-2
V gene: TRBV7-6
D gene: -
clone size: -
CDR3 protein: CASSLGQLNTGELFF
CDR3 DNA: TGTGCCAGCAGCCTCGGGCAGCTGAACACCGGGGAGCTGTTTTTT

J gene: TRBJ2-5
V gene: TRBV27
D gene: TRBD2
clone size: -
CDR3 protein: CASSNREDETQYF
CDR3 DNA: TGTGCCAGCAGTAACCGGGAGGACGAGACCCAGTACTTC

J gene: TRBJ2-1
V gene: TRBV10-1
D gene: -
clone size: -
CDR3 protein: CASSESISSYNEQFF
CDR3 DNA: TGCGCCAGCAGTGAGTCAATTAGCTCCTACAATGAGCAGTTCTTC

J gene: TRBJ1-3
V gene: TRBV28
D gene: -
clone size: -
CDR3 protein: CASSLIGNTIYF
CDR3 DNA: TGTGCCAGTTCGCTTATTGGCAACACCATATATTTT

J gene: TRBJ1-5
V gene: TRBV2
D gene: TRBD1
clone size: -
CDR3 protein: CASRETTGGNQPQHF
CDR3 DNA: TGTGCCAGCAGGGAGACTACAGGGGGCAATCAGCCCCAGCATTTT

J gene: TRBJ2-7
V gene: TRBV11-2
D gene: TRBD1
clone size: -
CDR3 protein: CASSSPRDRGTGYF
CDR3 DNA: TGTGCCAGCAGCTCTCCCCGGGACAGGGGAACAGGGTACTTC

J gene: TRBJ2-5
V gene: TRBV7-9
D gene: TRBD2
clone size: -
CDR3 protein: CASNRISGSPGLRETQYF
CDR3 DNA: TGTGCCAGCAACCGGATTAGCGGGTCCCCCGGTCTTCGGGAGACCCAGTACTTC

J gene: TRBJ2-5
V gene: TRBV4-2
D gene: -
clone size: once
CDR3 protein: CASSQDWGDRRETQYF
CDR3 DNA: TGTGCCAGCAGCCAAGATTGGGGGGACAGAAGGGAGACCCAGTACTTC

J gene: TRBJ1-5
V gene: TRBV18
D gene: TRBD1
clone size: -
CDR3 protein: CASSPRTGIGASQPQHF
CDR3 DNA: TGTGCCAGCTCACCACGGACAGGGATCGGGGCAAGCCAGCCCCAGCATTTT

J gene: TRBJ2-2
V gene: TRBV18
D gene: -
clone size: -
CDR3 protein: CASSPFEEYTGELFF
CDR3 DNA: TGTGCCAGCTCCCCCTTTGAGGAATACACCGGGGAGCTGTTTTTT

J gene: TRBJ2-7
V gene: TRBV10-1
D gene: -
clone size: -
CDR3 protein: CASSMGLGYEQYF
CDR3 DNA: TGCGCCAGCAGTATGGGTCTGGGATACGAGCAGTACTTC

J gene: TRBJ2-5
V gene: TRBV29-1
D gene: -
clone size: -
CDR3 protein: CSVVGGWETQYF
CDR3 DNA: TGCAGCGTTGTTGGGGGCTGGGAGACCCAGTACTTC